Listed below are T cell receptor beta chains from one sample, sequenced in a study of blood T cell repertoires in COVID-19. TCRdb's table, derived via immunoSEQ multiplex PCR, lists solely in-frame clones and lacks some. Counted here are 270,000 or so clones, roughly 93% occurring once; the ten biggest clones make up approximately 2.5%. Material: PBMCs or T cells enriched from blood (not recorded which). These receptors were obtained from a woman between 35 and 50 years old with acute COVID-19. The CDR3 runs from the conserved cysteine through the conserved F or W. A D gene is named only where the DNA matches it firmly. A clone size is listed for some rows: how often the clone was seen (once, few, many), or a class if it is expanded.

len: 15
v_gene: TRBV7-2
j_gene: TRBJ1-2
abundance: .
d_gene: TRBD1
CDR3aa: CASSTPGQGIYGYTF
CDR3nt: TGTGCCAGCAGCACACCGGGACAGGGAATCTATGGCTACACCTTC

len: 15
v_gene: TRBV5-1
j_gene: TRBJ2-3
abundance: .
d_gene: TRBD1
CDR3aa: CASSTGTGVADTQYF
CDR3nt: TGCGCCAGCAGCACCGGGACAGGGGTTGCAGATACGCAGTATTTT

len: 12
v_gene: TRBV24-1
j_gene: TRBJ1-5
abundance: .
d_gene: .
CDR3aa: CATSDSNQPQHF
CDR3nt: TGTGCCACCAGTGATTCTAATCAGCCCCAGCATTTT

len: 15
v_gene: TRBV7-2
j_gene: TRBJ2-1
abundance: .
d_gene: .
CDR3aa: CASSPTGRTRNEQFF
CDR3nt: TGTGCCAGCAGCCCCACCGGGAGAACACGGAATGAGCAGTTCTTC

len: 14
v_gene: TRBV11-2
j_gene: TRBJ1-1
abundance: few
d_gene: .
CDR3aa: CASSAEGSKTEAFF
CDR3nt: TGTGCCAGCAGCGCAGAGGGCAGTAAAACTGAAGCTTTCTTT

len: 16
v_gene: TRBV19
j_gene: TRBJ2-1
abundance: .
d_gene: TRBD2
CDR3aa: CASSITLAGGYNEQFF
CDR3nt: TGTGCCAGTAGTATCACCCTAGCGGGAGGTTACAATGAGCAGTTCTTC

len: 13
v_gene: TRBV7-2
j_gene: TRBJ1-2
abundance: .
d_gene: .
CDR3aa: CASSSSGFYGYTF
CDR3nt: TGTGCCAGCAGCTCATCAGGTTTCTATGGCTACACCTTC

len: 15
v_gene: TRBV2
j_gene: TRBJ2-1
abundance: .
d_gene: TRBD1
CDR3aa: CASSLTGVGREEQFF
CDR3nt: TGTGCCAGCAGTTTGACAGGGGTGGGACGGGAAGAGCAGTTCTTC

len: 15
v_gene: TRBV28
j_gene: TRBJ2-7
abundance: .
d_gene: TRBD1
CDR3aa: CASSRGDRGRYEQYF
CDR3nt: TGTGCCAGCAGCCGAGGGGACAGGGGGCGGTACGAGCAGTACTTC

len: 16
v_gene: TRBV6-5
j_gene: TRBJ1-3
abundance: .
d_gene: .
CDR3aa: CASSYSGGSSGNTIYF
CDR3nt: TGTGCCAGCAGTTACTCCGGGGGGTCTTCAGGAAACACCATATATTTT

len: 14
v_gene: TRBV11-2
j_gene: TRBJ2-5
abundance: .
d_gene: TRBD2
CDR3aa: CASSPSGDQETQYF
CDR3nt: TGTGCCAGCAGCCCTAGCGGAGATCAAGAGACCCAGTACTTC

len: 13
v_gene: TRBV12-3/TRBV12-4
j_gene: TRBJ2-2
abundance: .
d_gene: .
CDR3aa: CASSYSGTGELFF
CDR3nt: TGTGCCAGCAGTTACAGCGGCACCGGGGAGCTGTTTTTT

len: 13
v_gene: TRBV7-3
j_gene: TRBJ1-2
abundance: .
d_gene: .
CDR3aa: CASSPVTGAAYTF
CDR3nt: TGTGCCAGCAGCCCAGTCACAGGTGCGGCCTACACCTTC

len: 13
v_gene: TRBV12-3/TRBV12-4
j_gene: TRBJ1-5
abundance: few
d_gene: .
CDR3aa: CATMQEGGQPQHF
CDR3nt: TGTGCCACCATGCAGGAGGGCGGCCAGCCCCAGCATTTT

len: 15
v_gene: TRBV18
j_gene: TRBJ1-1
abundance: few
d_gene: TRBD1
CDR3aa: CASSPIGTVNTEAFF
CDR3nt: TGTGCCAGCTCACCTATCGGGACAGTGAACACTGAAGCTTTCTTT

len: 17
v_gene: TRBV5-1
j_gene: TRBJ2-5
abundance: .
d_gene: TRBD2
CDR3aa: CASSLAAASGGPETQYF
CDR3nt: TGCGCCAGCAGCTTGGCCGCGGCTAGCGGGGGCCCGGAGACCCAGTACTTC

len: 14
v_gene: TRBV27
j_gene: TRBJ2-7
abundance: .
d_gene: .
CDR3aa: CASSFGGPMGEQYF
CDR3nt: TGTGCCAGCAGTTTCGGGGGGCCCATGGGTGAGCAGTACTTC

len: 15
v_gene: TRBV5-1
j_gene: TRBJ2-3
abundance: .
d_gene: TRBD1
CDR3aa: CASSSRTGSTDTQYF
CDR3nt: TGCGCCAGCAGCTCCCGGACAGGAAGCACAGATACGCAGTATTTT

len: 16
v_gene: TRBV4-2
j_gene: TRBJ2-6
abundance: .
d_gene: .
CDR3aa: CASSQSAVSGANVLTF
CDR3nt: TGTGCCAGCAGCCAATCCGCGGTCTCTGGGGCCAACGTCCTGACTTTC

len: 14
v_gene: TRBV19
j_gene: TRBJ2-3
abundance: .
d_gene: .
CDR3aa: CASSTIGRTDTQYF
CDR3nt: TGTGCCAGTAGTACAATAGGGAGGACAGATACGCAGTATTTT